Listed here is a single T cell receptor (beta chain). This clone is medium-sized (0.01 to 0.1%) in terms of sample share. What this receptor recognizes is not known. There are no base qualities to consult, and no much larger clone falls within one base. Trimming costs V 1 base and J 5 bases, and their ends lie 12 bases apart. From the cysteine up to the phenylalanine, the CDR3 has a length of 14 residues. Only the CDR3 part of the read is kept: 42 bases, read in frame from the first base. The CDR1 and CDR2 encoded by the germline V gene (reference sequence) are LNHNV and YYDKDF. The CDR3 regions of human TCRbeta chains were analyzed by immunosequencing. As for the original processing: Repertoire TCRs were checked for matches against a reference library of SARS-CoV-2-specific TCRs that had been generated using the MIRA antigen-specificity platform. Breadth was defined as the fraction of unique TCRs that were SARS-CoV-2-associated, and depth was defined as the fraction of total T cells that were SARS-CoV-2-associated. Using the MIRA data, each spike-specific TCR was assigned both to the spike region to which the TCR was reactive and to a CD4 or CD8 class. Log10-transformed breadth and depth values were compared by one-way ANOVA with Sidak's multiple comparisons tests. Here the immuneACCESS table is served through TCRdb, limited to in-frame sequences with V and J called. Missing clones are a known gap in these copies; in checked studies unresolved V genes cover under half, and the rest lacks a known reason. D and trimming come from the DNA, and the V and J calls and clone size come from that table. Across this sample there are over 110,000 clones, with approximately 94% seen only once. Of the sample, approximately 5% falls within the top ten clones.

These data are taken from a study of T cell responses to AZD1222 COVID-19 vaccine (dated by TCRdb to the early 2020s). At the level of the whole study: AZD1222 recipients whose second dose came at about 4 weeks and those whose second dose came at about 12 weeks were combined into one group, since spike-specific TCR depth and breadth did not differ between the two schedules. TCR sequencing covered roughly 230 trial participants: about 210 given two doses of AZD1222 and 26 given two doses of MenACWY control vaccine. Enrollment into the trials was organized by age into subgroups of 18-55, 56-69 and 70-plus years, and those subgroups contained approximately 160, 26 and 62 TCR-sequenced participants, respectively. The study at large found these results: Participants were mostly white British, with more females than males. The authors suggested clonal diversity may have been underestimated. The 56-69-year group was small, and its depth increase did not reach significance, likely because of low power. Reportedly, close to half of the unique spike-specific TCRs recognized epitopes lying outside the regions that are mutated in the B.1.351 and B.1.1.7 variants. Because no day 14 peak-response samples were available, repertoires were characterized only after the peak T cell response. After two AZD1222 doses, spike-specific TCR breadth and depth were significantly higher than at day 0 and than in MenACWY recipients. Conclusions about previously exposed vaccinees are limited because only a handful of AZD1222 recipients were SARS-CoV-2 seropositive at baseline. Vaccine-associated CD4 TCRs spanned the whole spike protein, with dominant responses in regions 160-218 and 743-854.

What this sample's time point label stands for: baseline before first vaccination. Samples from vaccinated people were obtained from the UK trials COV001 and COV002, which included a single-blind randomized controlled phase 2/3 trial of AZD1222 (ChAdOx1 nCoV-19) in healthy adults. For TCRbeta chain sequencing, PBMC samples were collected from trial participants at day 0 and at day 28 after the second dose. The clonotype comes from an adult in good health. The chain employs TRBV15 and TRBJ2-7; TRBD1 is possibly the D segment (6 matching bases). The sample here was peripheral blood, taken on day 0 of AZD1222 vaccination. The nucleotide sequence reads as follows: TGTGCCACCAGCAGAGGAACAGGGTTCCACGAGCAGTACTTC. It is translated as CATSRGTGFHEQYF.